Listed below are T cell receptor beta chains from one sample, sequenced in a study of blood T cell repertoires in COVID-19. Repertoires were generated with immunoSEQ multiplex PCR, while TCRdb's copy carries only in-frame clones and drops some. The sample contains about 130,000 clones, 80% to 90% of which appear only once. The sample comprised peripheral blood. These receptor sequences come from a woman aged 55-69 years with acute or convalescent COVID-19. The conserved cysteine and the conserved F or W are not part of the CDR3 here.

J gene: TRBJ2-3; V gene: TRBV3-1/TRBV3-2; CDR3 protein: ASSQDRGASTDTQY
J gene: TRBJ1-1; V gene: TRBV5-1; CDR3 protein: ASSLDSSGGEAF
J gene: TRBJ2-5; V gene: TRBV6-5; CDR3 protein: ASSYSRLGGETQY
J gene: TRBJ2-2; V gene: TRBV27; CDR3 protein: ASSFVGGDNTGELF
J gene: TRBJ1-1; V gene: TRBV30; CDR3 protein: AWGRQGGTEAF
J gene: TRBJ2-1; V gene: TRBV4-2; CDR3 protein: ASSQDRGSSGSNEQF
J gene: TRBJ1-5; V gene: TRBV7-8; CDR3 protein: ASSPMGGRGQPQH
J gene: TRBJ1-2; V gene: TRBV4-1; CDR3 protein: ASSQDRDITLYT
J gene: TRBJ1-1; V gene: TRBV7-9; CDR3 protein: ATSTGDSNTEAF
J gene: TRBJ1-1; V gene: TRBV18; CDR3 protein: ASSEQVHSTEAF
J gene: TRBJ1-2; V gene: TRBV19; CDR3 protein: ASSMAAGGKGGYT
J gene: TRBJ2-1; V gene: TRBV11-2; CDR3 protein: ASSLGYSGIGEQF
J gene: TRBJ2-2; V gene: TRBV5-4; CDR3 protein: ASSLDGGRAHGELF
J gene: TRBJ1-5; V gene: TRBV18; CDR3 protein: ASSSYSLGNQPQH
J gene: TRBJ1-1; V gene: TRBV12-5; CDR3 protein: ASGSSDRGTEAF
J gene: TRBJ2-4; V gene: TRBV6-1; CDR3 protein: ASSDGLEGNIQY
J gene: TRBJ2-7; V gene: TRBV29-1; CDR3 protein: SAIEGHSTPAAARYEQY
J gene: TRBJ1-1; V gene: TRBV5-1; CDR3 protein: ASSLGTKGADAF
J gene: TRBJ2-3; V gene: TRBV5-6; CDR3 protein: ASSLGREFTDTQY
J gene: TRBJ2-4; V gene: TRBV19; CDR3 protein: ASSVSGTSGIKQY
J gene: TRBJ2-4; V gene: TRBV28; CDR3 protein: ASSHDRKKNIQY
J gene: TRBJ1-5; V gene: TRBV20-1; CDR3 protein: SASQGGNQPQH
J gene: TRBJ1-4; V gene: TRBV28; CDR3 protein: ASGRTGEKLF
J gene: TRBJ1-2; V gene: TRBV5-4; CDR3 protein: ASSLRGDYGYT
J gene: TRBJ2-7; V gene: TRBV28; CDR3 protein: ASSLWRGGLAGPSYEQY
J gene: TRBJ2-3; V gene: TRBV5-1; CDR3 protein: ASSPFAGPGGTDTQY
J gene: TRBJ2-3; V gene: TRBV2; CDR3 protein: ASKLEFGTDTQY
J gene: TRBJ1-2; V gene: TRBV3-1/TRBV3-2; CDR3 protein: ASSQGTESYGYT
J gene: TRBJ2-2; V gene: TRBV5-1; CDR3 protein: ASSSGTSGRPGELF
J gene: TRBJ1-2; V gene: TRBV3-1/TRBV3-2; CDR3 protein: ASSQAGGKGYT
J gene: TRBJ2-1; V gene: TRBV11-2; CDR3 protein: ASSLLAGEGSSYNEQF
J gene: TRBJ1-3; V gene: TRBV7-6; CDR3 protein: ASSMGPTSGNTIY
J gene: TRBJ2-2; V gene: TRBV30; CDR3 protein: AWKQGAPGELF
J gene: TRBJ1-6; V gene: TRBV28; CDR3 protein: AIYPGQGSGSPLH
J gene: TRBJ2-1; V gene: TRBV7-6; CDR3 protein: ASSLGGTAFGGEQF
J gene: TRBJ1-3; V gene: TRBV9; CDR3 protein: ASSVDRFGSGNTIY
J gene: TRBJ2-3; V gene: TRBV7-2; CDR3 protein: ASSFPQGLSTDTQY
J gene: TRBJ2-1; V gene: TRBV5-1; CDR3 protein: ASSLGLVGYNEQF
J gene: TRBJ2-5; V gene: TRBV2; CDR3 protein: ARGLTAETQY
J gene: TRBJ1-5; V gene: TRBV30; CDR3 protein: ASDRGQGQPQH
J gene: TRBJ2-3; V gene: TRBV13; CDR3 protein: ASSSTDTDTQY
J gene: TRBJ2-1; V gene: TRBV7-2; CDR3 protein: ASRAGVGNEQF
J gene: TRBJ1-5; V gene: TRBV28; CDR3 protein: ASSPSTPQH
J gene: TRBJ2-7; V gene: TRBV11-2; CDR3 protein: ASSLGRIYEQY
J gene: TRBJ1-1; V gene: TRBV5-1; CDR3 protein: ASSLQGARNTEAF
J gene: TRBJ2-7; V gene: TRBV27; CDR3 protein: ASGRQVGYEQY
J gene: TRBJ2-1; V gene: TRBV5-1; CDR3 protein: ASSFLAGGPREVSYNEQF
J gene: TRBJ2-2; V gene: TRBV6-1; CDR3 protein: ASSEQGSTGELF
J gene: TRBJ1-1; V gene: TRBV3-1/TRBV3-2; CDR3 protein: ASSQDQRTEAF
J gene: TRBJ1-1; V gene: TRBV12-5; CDR3 protein: ASGPEPGNTEAF
J gene: TRBJ1-1; V gene: TRBV2; CDR3 protein: ASSSATGIGNTEAF
J gene: TRBJ2-7; V gene: TRBV28; CDR3 protein: ASRDRDHEQY
J gene: TRBJ1-6; V gene: TRBV25-1; CDR3 protein: ASSPIGYNSPLH